The rows below give T cell receptor beta chains drawn from one sample of a study of Ad26.COV2.S vaccination and SARS-CoV-2 variants. The data were produced by immunoSEQ multiplex PCR, yet TCRdb's version contains in-frame clones alone and is incomplete. Of some 480,000 clones in the sample, roughly nine tenths are singletons; the top ten hold 9.5% to 15%. The specimen comprised peripheral blood, sampled in a trial of Ad26.COV2.S vaccine versus placebo. These receptors were collected from a person aged 18-60 years who received the Ad26.COV2.S COVID-19 vaccine or a placebo. Both conserved end residues are part of each CDR3. D genes are given only for firm matches. A clone size is listed for some rows: how often the clone was seen (once, few, many), or a class if it is expanded.

cdr3_nt | cdr3_aa | j_call | d_call | v_call | clone_size
TGTGCCAGCAGCTTGACGGGATTCGGGAGCGGCGACGATACGCAGTATTTT | CASSLTGFGSGDDTQYF | TRBJ2-3 | NA | TRBV7-3 | NA
TGCGCCAGCAGCATACTACAGGGGGCGCGAGGCTACACCTTC | CASSILQGARGYTF | TRBJ1-2 | TRBD1 | TRBV5-1 | few
TGTGCCAGCAGCCCCCGGGACCCCTACTCTTATGGCTACACCTTC | CASSPRDPYSYGYTF | TRBJ1-2 | NA | TRBV6-2/TRBV6-3 | NA
TGTGCCAGCAGCTCGTCCCCCCGGGCGGCCGCGGAAGATACGCAGTATTTT | CASSSSPRAAAEDTQYF | TRBJ2-3 | NA | TRBV28 | NA
TGTGCCAGCAGCCCTTTAGCGGGAGGCGCAGATACGCAGTATTTT | CASSPLAGGADTQYF | TRBJ2-3 | TRBD2 | TRBV7-3 | NA
TGTGCCAGCAGTTCCATAGGGGGAACCGGGGAGCTGTTTTTT | CASSSIGGTGELFF | TRBJ2-2 | NA | TRBV25-1 | NA
TGTGCCAGCAGCGCCGGGACAGCGAATTCACCCCTCCACTTT | CASSAGTANSPLHF | TRBJ1-6 | TRBD1 | TRBV27 | NA
TGTGCCAGCAGCTTTTCCCTTGGCTATGAGCAGTTCTTC | CASSFSLGYEQFF | TRBJ2-1 | NA | TRBV27 | NA
TGTGCTAGTGCCCTACTCCGGGACAGGGGGGATGAAGCTTTCTTT | CASALLRDRGDEAFF | TRBJ1-1 | TRBD1 | TRBV12-5 | NA
TGTGCCAGCAGTTCGCCCAGCGGGAGTGTGGACGAGCAGTACTTC | CASSSPSGSVDEQYF | TRBJ2-7 | TRBD2 | TRBV28 | NA
TGTGCCAGCAGCTTATTGCCGGGTCGACAAGTGGAAGCTTTCTTT | CASSLLPGRQVEAFF | TRBJ1-1 | NA | TRBV7-2 | NA
TGTGCCAGCAGTTTACGGAACACTGAAGCTTTCTTT | CASSLRNTEAFF | TRBJ1-1 | NA | TRBV6-6 | once
TGTGCCAGCAGCCAGGTTACCGGGGGCACAACCTCTGGAAACACCATATATTTT | CASSQVTGGTTSGNTIYF | TRBJ1-3 | NA | TRBV4-2 | few
TGTGCCAGCAGTGAAGGAACGAGTGAGAATCAGCCCCAGCATTTT | CASSEGTSENQPQHF | TRBJ1-5 | NA | TRBV2 | NA
TGTGCCAGCTCACCACTAGCGTCTTCACCGGGATCAACTAATGAAAAACTGTTTTTT | CASSPLASSPGSTNEKLFF | TRBJ1-4 | NA | TRBV18 | NA
TGTGCCAGCAGTTTATCTATAGGGGGGGAAAGCAATCAGCCCCAGCATTTT | CASSLSIGGESNQPQHF | TRBJ1-5 | NA | TRBV28 | NA
TGTGCCAGCAGCTTGTTTGGGACAGGGGGCTACGAGCAGTACTTC | CASSLFGTGGYEQYF | TRBJ2-7 | TRBD1 | TRBV7-9 | NA
TGTGCCAGTAGTAGTGACAGGGCGCCCCAGCATTTT | CASSSDRAPQHF | TRBJ1-5 | TRBD1 | TRBV19 | few
TGTGCCTGGAGTGTTTCGCGGAAGGACGAGCAGTACTTC | CAWSVSRKDEQYF | TRBJ2-7 | NA | TRBV30 | NA
TGTGCCAGCAGCTTAAGAGACAGGCCGAACACTGAAGCTTTCTTT | CASSLRDRPNTEAFF | TRBJ1-1 | NA | TRBV7-8 | NA
TGTGCCAGCAGTATGGGACGGAGTTATGAAGCTTTCTTT | CASSMGRSYEAFF | TRBJ1-1 | NA | TRBV6-4 | NA
TGTGCCAGCAGCCTCCGGGACTTCGATGAGCAGTTCTTC | CASSLRDFDEQFF | TRBJ2-1 | NA | TRBV5-4 | NA
TGTGCCAGCTCCCGAGGACCGCTGAGCTCTGGAAACACCATATATTTT | CASSRGPLSSGNTIYF | TRBJ1-3 | NA | TRBV18 | NA
TGCGCCAGCAGCTTGGGGAGGGGTGAGCAGTTCTTC | CASSLGRGEQFF | TRBJ2-1 | NA | TRBV5-1 | NA
TGTGCCAGCAGCGTAGGACAGGGGGCGCAGTCACCCCTCCACTTT | CASSVGQGAQSPLHF | TRBJ1-6 | TRBD1 | TRBV9 | NA
TGTGCCAGCAGCCCTTCCGTCGATAGCGGGAGTGTCTACGAGCAGTACTTC | CASSPSVDSGSVYEQYF | TRBJ2-7 | TRBD2 | TRBV9 | NA